These 30 T cell receptor beta chains were all obtained from the same sample, sequenced in a study of blood T cell repertoires in COVID-19. Sequenced by immunoSEQ multiplex PCR; TCRdb stores in-frame clones only, minus some. The sample lists roughly 290,000 clones, around 90% occurring once. What was sequenced was peripheral blood. The receptors originated from a woman in her thirties with COVID-19, enrolled during active disease.

The chain employs TRBV30 and TRBJ2-7, with D perhaps TRBD2 (5 bases). The CDR3 runs 12 residues. V lost 1 base, J lost 7 bases, and 11 bases lay in between. Germline values: CDR1 GTSNPN, CDR2 SVGIG (reference sequence). DNA of the CDR3: TGTGCCTGGAGTGGGGTCAGAGGGGAGCAGTACTTC. Its protein product is CAWSGVRGEQYF.

The chain is built from TRBV19 and TRBJ1-2; perhaps TRBD1 as D (5 bases). The germline V gene encodes CDR1 LNHDA and CDR2 SQIVND (reference sequence). V gave up 3 bases and J gave up 3 bases, with 14 bases separating them. This CDR3 is built from 15 residues. CDR3 sequence: CASSMTDSSYYGYTF. CDR3 sequence (DNA): TGTGCCAGTAGTATGACTGACAGTTCCTACTATGGCTACACCTTC.

The chain uses TRBV11-2 and TRBJ2-7; unclear D gene. Deletions cut 7 bases from V and 1 base from J, with 11 bases between. Germline lookup yields CDR1 SGHAT and CDR2 FQNNGV. The CDR3 sequence is 13 residues long. CDR3 in amino acids: CASTRVESYEQYF. The CDR3 DNA sequence: TGTGCCAGCACTCGGGTAGAATCCTACGAGCAGTACTTC.

This chain links TRBV3-1 (or the pseudogene TRBV3-2) with TRBJ2-5; 7 bases line up with TRBD2. V shed 1 base, J shed 1 base, and the junction held 9 bases outside the gene matches. This CDR3 region has 17 residues. CDR1 LGHDT and CDR2 YNNKEL come from the germline V gene (reference sequence). The CDR3 DNA sequence: TGTGCCAGCAGCCAAGGGTTTTCGGGAGGTGGCCAAGAGACCCAGTACTTC. This codes for CASSQGFSGGGQETQYF.

The chain employs TRBV19 and TRBJ1-6, with TRBD1 matching over 10 bases. The CDR3 loop spans 15 amino acids. Trimming took 6 bases from V and 7 from J; bases not matched to a gene: 6. Looked up from germline, CDR1 is LNHDA and CDR2 is SQIVND (reference sequence). The CDR3 region is CASSSPGQGNSPLHF. For the CDR3, the DNA is TGTGCCAGTAGCTCGCCGGGACAGGGGAATTCACCCCTCCACTTT. The full variable domain, rest sourced from reference TRBV19 and TRBJ1-6, is DGGITQSPKYLFRKEGQNVTLSCEQNLNHDAMYWYRQDPGQGLRLIYYSQIVNDFQKGDIAEGYSVSREKKESFPLTVTSAQKNPTAFYLCASSSPGQGNSPLHFGNGTRLTVT.

The V and J genes are TRBV4-1 and TRBJ1-6; possibly TRBD1 for D (6 bases). CDR3 length equals 15 residues. Germline V gives CDR1 MGHRA, CDR2 YSYEKL. V dropped 6 bases and J dropped 4 bases, with 13 bases sitting between them. CDR3 sequence: CASRGGGRYNSPLHF. The CDR3 nucleotides read TGCGCCAGCAGGGGCGGGGGCAGGTATAATTCACCCCTCCACTTT.

This chain links TRBV30 with TRBJ1-4; weak D call: TRBD1 (6 bases). The CDR3 has 14 residues. Germline CDR1 is GTSNPN and CDR2 is SVGIG (reference sequence). Trimming shortened V by 0 bases and J by 6 bases, and 11 bases separated the two germline ends. The CDR3 sequence: CAWSVGGADEKLFF. For the CDR3, the DNA is TGTGCCTGGAGTGTTGGGGGGGCGGATGAAAAACTGTTTTTT.

This clone was observed a handful of times. The rearrangement uses TRBV7-8 and TRBJ2-7; tentatively, D is TRBD1 (5 bases). Germline V CDR1 and CDR2: SGHVS, FQNEAQ. Trimming took 3 bases from V and 3 from J, leaving 9 bases between them. The CDR3 sequence is 13 residues long. Here the CDR3 reads CASSLGRVYEQYF. The CDR3, as DNA: TGTGCCAGCAGCTTGGGCAGGGTCTACGAGCAGTACTTC. The full variable domain, completed using reference TRBV7-8 and TRBJ2-7, is GAGVSQSPRYKVAKRGQDVALRCDPISGHVSLFWYQQALGQGPEFLTYFQNEAQLDKSGLPSDRFFAERPEGSVSTLKIQRTQQEDSAVYLCASSLGRVYEQYFGPGTRLTVT.

The rearrangement uses TRBV5-8 and TRBJ1-2; tentatively, D is TRBD1 (6 bases). The V gene's germline CDR1 is SGHTS and CDR2 YDEGEE. Trimming pared 6 bases from V and 5 bases from J, leaving 8 bases between. The CDR3 is 11 residues long. The CDR3 sequence is CASMGAYGYTF. The CDR3 DNA reads as TGTGCCAGCATGGGGGCTTATGGCTACACCTTC.

The J gene is TRBJ2-1, the V gene TRBV12-1; no DNA check was done on the table's D call, TRBD2. TRBV12-1 is a pseudogene. The CDR3 is made up of 14 amino acids. CDR3 DNA sequence: TGTGCCAGCAGCTTCTGGGACTTTTACAATGAGCAGTTCTTC. Its translation is CASSFWDFYNEQFF.

The genes are TRBV5-4 and TRBJ2-5; the match to TRBD2 covers 11 bases. Germline CDR1 reads SGHNT; CDR2 reads YYREEE (reference sequence). The CDR3 is 16 amino acids. The V segment lost 1 base and the J segment 5 bases; nucleotides outside the gene matches: 7. CDR3 DNA: TGTGCCAGCAGCTTGTGGGGCATAGCGGGAGGGGAGACCCAGTACTTC. Residues: CASSLWGIAGGETQYF.

The gene calls are TRBV2 and TRBJ2-7, with 10 bases fitting TRBD2. This CDR3 has 14 amino acids. Trimming removed 9 bases from V and 1 base from J; junction bases left unmatched: 6. The V gene's germline CDR1 is SNHLY and CDR2 FYNNEI. Written as DNA, the CDR3 is TGTGCCAGATCCGGGACTAGCGCATCCTACGAGCAGTACTTC. Protein product: CARSGTSASYEQYF.

The rearrangement links TRBV30 to TRBJ1-2; no firm D call. Trimming stripped 1 base from V and 4 bases from J, with 7 bases between. Germline V lookup: CDR1 GTSNPN, CDR2 SVGIG (reference sequence). CDR3 size: 12 residues. The DNA of the CDR3 is TGTGCCTGGAGTGGTGGCGGCTATGGCTACACCTTC. Translation: CAWSGGGYGYTF.

The chain couples TRBV2 to TRBJ2-1; TRBD1 aligns across 10 bases. Germline lookup yields CDR1 SNHLY and CDR2 FYNNEI. The CDR3 consists of 17 residues. The V and J ends lost 5 bases and 4 bases, in that order; junction bases with no gene match: 11. The CDR3 spells CASSHPGGTGAYNEQFF. Here the CDR3 DNA reads TGTGCCAGCAGTCACCCAGGTGGGACAGGGGCTTACAATGAGCAGTTCTTC.

The V call is TRBV24-1, the J call TRBJ2-3; maybe TRBD2 (5 bases). Germline CDR1 reads KGHDR; CDR2 reads SFDVKD. Trimming took 1 base from V and 0 from J, leaving 10 bases between them. The CDR3 runs to 16 residues. The CDR3 coding sequence is TGTGCCACCAGTGATTTAACTCCGGGGAGCACAGATACGCAGTATTTT. As protein: CATSDLTPGSTDTQYF.

This rearrangement joins TRBV6-5 to TRBJ2-7; 7 bases match TRBD1. Germline CDR1 is MNHEY and CDR2 is SVGAGI. This CDR3 is 15 amino acids long. With V trimmed by 3 bases and J by 0 bases, 5 bases remained unmatched. CDR3 coding DNA: TGTGCCAGCAGTTATTCCGGGACAGCCTCCTACGAGCAGTACTTC. This encodes CASSYSGTASYEQYF.

This chain joins TRBV27 and TRBJ1-1; 9 bases match TRBD1. The CDR3 totals 14 residues. The V segment lost 5 bases and the J segment 7 bases; nucleotides outside the gene matches: 8. Germline V lookup: CDR1 MNHEY, CDR2 SMNVEV (reference sequence). CDR3 coding DNA: TGTGCCAGCAGTCTACAGGGGGCCGGCAGTGAAGCTTTCTTT. Translating it yields CASSLQGAGSEAFF.

CDR3 DNA: TGTGCCAGCAGCCCAGGACAGGGCCACACAGATACGCAGTATTTT. Its protein product is CASSPGQGHTDTQYF. The rearrangement uses TRBV7-9 and TRBJ2-3; TRBD1 matches 8 bases. From germline, CDR1 is SEHNR and CDR2 FQNEAQ (reference sequence). There are 15 residues in the CDR3. V trimming: 5 bases; J trimming: 2 bases; junction bases outside the gene matches: 6.

The chain has TRBV18 and TRBJ2-7, with 9 bases that match TRBD2. In germline, CDR1 is KGHSH, CDR2 LQKENI. This CDR3 is 17 amino acids long. V lost 0 bases, J lost 2 bases, and 8 bases stayed unmatched. The DNA of the CDR3 is TGTGCCAGCTCACCACCGAAGGGGCTAGCGGGACCCTACGAGCAGTACTTC. This codes for CASSPPKGLAGPYEQYF.

The J gene is TRBJ1-5, the V gene TRBV5-1; tentatively, D is TRBD1 (5 bases). CDR3 length: 14 residues. The germline gives CDR1 SGHRS, CDR2 YFSETQ. The germline V and J ends were trimmed by 1 base and 6 bases, with 11 bases remaining between them. The CDR3 is CASSLMGGGQPQHF. Here the CDR3 DNA reads TGCGCCAGCAGCTTGATGGGGGGGGGTCAGCCCCAGCATTTT.

The V gene is TRBV27, the J gene TRBJ1-1; D ambiguous. The germline V gene has CDR1 MNHEY and CDR2 SMNVEV (reference sequence). The V end lost 6 bases, the J end lost 3 bases, and 8 bases lay between the germline ends. The CDR3 extends over 12 amino acids. The DNA for the CDR3 is TGTGCCAGCAGGGAAACAGACACTGAAGCTTTCTTT. Encoded protein: CASRETDTEAFF.

This chain joins TRBV9 and TRBJ1-3; D gene ambiguous. The CDR3 sequence is 17 residues long. V shed 1 base and J shed 0 bases, with 14 bases lying between them. CDR1 and CDR2 (germline): SGDLS, YYNGEE. DNA for the CDR3: TGTGCCAGCAGCGTATATGGAGGGAGGGACTCTGGAAACACCATATATTTT. Translation gives CASSVYGGRDSGNTIYF.

Points on this clone: Relative to the germline gene, one junction end is altered; a read error may explain this. The chain links TRBV2 to TRBJ2-7; a weak D match, TRBD1 (6 bases). CDR1 is SNHLY and CDR2 is FYNNEI in the germline V gene. CDR3 size: 13 residues. The DNA for the CDR3 is TGTGCCAGCAATGAACAGGGTATCTACGAGCAGTACTTC. Its translation is CASNEQGIYEQYF.

CDR3 loop: CASSPRYQETQYF. The CDR3 bases are TGTGCCAGCAGCCCCAGGTACCAAGAGACCCAGTACTTC. V and J are TRBV6-6 and TRBJ2-5, with D unresolved. The CDR3 has 13 residues. Trimming shortened V by 6 bases and J by 0 bases, and 8 bases separated the two germline ends. CDR1 is MNHNY, CDR2 SVGAGI, per germline (reference sequence).

The chain joins TRBV11-2 to TRBJ1-6; maybe TRBD1 (5 bases). Looked up from germline, CDR1 is SGHAT and CDR2 is FQNNGV. With 0 bases removed from V and 7 bases from J, the gap between germline ends came to 10 bases. CDR3 length equals 15 residues. The CDR3 loop reads CASSLDRVVNSPLHF. The CDR3 region has the DNA TGTGCCAGCAGCTTAGACAGGGTGGTCAATTCACCCCTCCACTTT.

Note on this clone: The CDR3 does not end in the conserved phenylalanine or tryptophan, so this is likely a read error. Because the CDR3's place on the DNA is in doubt, the DNA is left out and the CDR3 is given as listed by TCRdb. The genes are TRBV6-4 and TRBJ2-3; the table's TRBD2 call for D was not verified on the DNA. The CDR3 totals 16 residues, both ends included. Germline CDR1 reads MRHNA; CDR2 reads SNTAGT. Here the CDR3 reads CASSGSGLAGGHTFAS.

The J gene is TRBJ2-5, the V gene TRBV5-6, with D tentatively TRBD2 (5 bases). The germline V gene has CDR1 SGHDT and CDR2 YYEEEE. The CDR3 contains 16 residues. Trimming took 0 bases from V and 0 from J, leaving 12 bases between them. The CDR3 loop reads CASSLGVWEYQETQYF. The CDR3 bases are TGTGCCAGCAGCTTGGGGGTGTGGGAGTACCAAGAGACCCAGTACTTC.

This chain uses TRBV11-3 with TRBJ2-2; 7 nucleotides match TRBD1. The CDR3 length is 14 residues. CDR1 is SGHNT and CDR2 is YENEEA in the germline V gene. The junction had 4 bases not matched to a gene; V was cut back by 4 bases and J by 5 bases. In nucleotides, the CDR3 is TGTGCCAGCAGCTCCAACAGGGGAACCGGGGAGCTGTTTTTT. Translation gives CASSSNRGTGELFF.

This chain uses TRBV6-6 with TRBJ2-7, with TRBD1 as a possible D gene (5 bases). V was clipped by 6 bases and J by 4 bases, with 16 bases between them. This CDR3 comprises 14 residues. CDR1 and CDR2 from the germline V gene are MNHNY and SVGAGI (reference sequence). CDR3 nucleotides: TGTGCCAGCAGCTCCTGGGGCGGAAGTTACGAGCAGTACTTC. Residues: CASSSWGGSYEQYF.

The chain combines TRBV28 with TRBJ2-5, with D possibly TRBD1 on 6 matching bases. This CDR3 has 15 residues. V shed 5 bases and J shed 4 bases, with 17 bases lying between them. CDR1 MDHEN and CDR2 SYDVKM come from the germline V gene. CDR3 protein: CASSQQGSGAETQYF. DNA of the CDR3: TGTGCCAGCAGTCAACAAGGGTCAGGGGCAGAGACCCAGTACTTC.